The T cell receptor (beta chain) under discussion was sequenced for a study of blood T cell repertoires in COVID-19. Study context: The cDNA or gDNA used as material had been derived from T cells, B-cell-depleted T cells, or PBMCs.

V lost 6 bases to trimming and J lost 2 bases; unmatched junction nucleotides: 7. The CDR3 runs to 16 residues. Germline V gives CDR1 MNHNY, CDR2 SVGAGI (reference sequence). Using immunoSEQ multiplex PCR, the repertoire was profiled, and TCRdb retains in-frame clones only, with some absent. This sample has 95,000 to 150,000 clones, with about 80% found just once. This clonotype was sampled from a man aged 35 to 55 with active or convalescent COVID-19. The sequencing input was peripheral blood. The chain links TRBV6-6 to TRBJ1-4, with 9 bases aligning to TRBD1. The CDR3 spells CASSGTGQPTNEKLFF. DNA for the CDR3: TGTGCCAGCAGCGGGACAGGGCAGCCCACTAATGAAAAACTGTTTTTT.